This T cell receptor beta chain was obtained from a study of control samples from healthy donors and cancer patients. Method: immunoSEQ multiplex PCR; TCRdb's copy keeps in-frame clones and lacks some. The profile shows around 190,000 clones, around nine tenths of them singletons. Germline CDR1 is GTSNPN and CDR2 is SVGIG (reference sequence). This CDR3 is 13 amino acids long. Trimming took off 1 base at V and 5 bases at J, with 9 bases between the two ends. This clone was detected only a few times. This rearrangement joins TRBV30 to TRBJ1-5; possible D gene TRBD1, 5 bases. The source is a man aged 25 to 45 in good health. Sequences were obtained from blood. CDR3 amino acids: CAWSEGFDQPQHF. The CDR3 DNA reads as TGTGCCTGGAGTGAGGGGTTCGATCAGCCCCAGCATTTT.